Included here is one T cell receptor beta chain sequence, with context. The table came from immunoSEQ multiplex PCR; TCRdb's copy has only in-frame clones and leaves some out. The sample lists roughly 58,000 clones; approximately 90% were seen once. This CDR3 comprises 14 residues. The germline V gene encodes CDR1 SGHNT and CDR2 YYREEE (reference sequence). V lost 4 bases, J lost 3 bases, and 13 bases lay in between. This sample is drawn from a study of OX40 agonist ivuxolimab in advanced cancers. The sequencing here drew on CD4+ or CD8+ T cells sorted from blood, taken in a trial of the OX40 agonist ivuxolimab. This chain uses TRBV5-4 with TRBJ1-1; D perhaps matches TRBD1 (6 bases). This clonotype originated in an adult with an advanced solid tumor such as melanoma, head and neck, liver or kidney cancer. The chain's CDR3 is CASSRDTAYTEAFF. The CDR3 DNA sequence: TGTGCCAGCAGCAGGGACACGGCTTACACTGAAGCTTTCTTT.